The source of this T cell receptor gamma chain is a study of human gamma delta and Vdelta1 T cells. TCRdb re-processed the PCR reads using CATT. The sample has 7,000 to 10,000 gamma-chain clones, 45% to 55% seen once; the top ten hold 2% to 2.5%. V dropped 0 bases and J dropped 5; count of bases not matched to a gene: 4. This CDR3 is built from 13 residues. The germline CDR1 and CDR2 sequences are VINAFY and YDVSNSKD. With respect to this clone: Its antigen is undetermined.

The sequence was obtained from a human donor in good health. Sequenced: Vdelta1 gamma-delta T cells from blood grown in culture (DOT cells). The chain has TRGV5 and TRGJ1 or TRGJ2. The CDR3 nucleotides read TGTGCCACCTGGGACAGGCGGCATTATAAGAAACTCTTT. It encodes CATWDRRHYKKLF.